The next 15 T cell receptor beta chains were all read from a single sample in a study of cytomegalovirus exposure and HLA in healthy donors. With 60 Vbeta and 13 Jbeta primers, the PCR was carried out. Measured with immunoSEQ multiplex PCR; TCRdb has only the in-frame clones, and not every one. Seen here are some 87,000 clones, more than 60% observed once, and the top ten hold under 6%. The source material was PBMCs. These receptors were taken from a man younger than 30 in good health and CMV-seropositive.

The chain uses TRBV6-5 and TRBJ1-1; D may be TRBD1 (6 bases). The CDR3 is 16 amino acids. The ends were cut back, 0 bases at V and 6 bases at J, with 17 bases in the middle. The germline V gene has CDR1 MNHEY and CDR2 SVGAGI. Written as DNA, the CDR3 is TGTGCCAGCAGTTACTCACGGGGCAGGGGCGGGTCTGAAGCTTTCTTT. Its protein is CASSYSRGRGGSEAFF.

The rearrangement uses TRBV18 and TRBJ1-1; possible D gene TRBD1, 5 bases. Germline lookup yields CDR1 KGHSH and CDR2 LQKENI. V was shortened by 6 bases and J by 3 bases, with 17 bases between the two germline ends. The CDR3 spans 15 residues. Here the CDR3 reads CASSSGRGLDTEAFF. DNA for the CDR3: TGTGCCAGCTCCTCGGGTCGGGGGTTAGACACTGAAGCTTTCTTT.

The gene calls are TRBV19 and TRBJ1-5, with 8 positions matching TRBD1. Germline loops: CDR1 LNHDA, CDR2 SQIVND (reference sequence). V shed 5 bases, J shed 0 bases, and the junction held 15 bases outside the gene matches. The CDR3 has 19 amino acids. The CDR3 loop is CASSGQGRGLFNSNQPQHF. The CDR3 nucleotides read TGTGCCAGTAGTGGACAGGGACGGGGGCTGTTTAATAGCAATCAGCCCCAGCATTTT. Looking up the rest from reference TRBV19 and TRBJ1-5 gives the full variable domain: DGGITQSPKYLFRKEGQNVTLSCEQNLNHDAMYWYRQDPGQGLRLIYYSQIVNDFQKGDIAEGYSVSREKKESFPLTVTSAQKNPTAFYLCASSGQGRGLFNSNQPQHFGDGTRLSIL.

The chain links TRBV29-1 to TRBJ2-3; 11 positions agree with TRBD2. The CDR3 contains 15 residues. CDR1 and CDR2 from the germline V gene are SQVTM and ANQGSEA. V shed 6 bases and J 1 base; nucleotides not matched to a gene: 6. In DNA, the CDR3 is TGCAGCGTGACCGGGACTAGCGGCCGCACAGATACGCAGTATTTT. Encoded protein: CSVTGTSGRTDTQYF.

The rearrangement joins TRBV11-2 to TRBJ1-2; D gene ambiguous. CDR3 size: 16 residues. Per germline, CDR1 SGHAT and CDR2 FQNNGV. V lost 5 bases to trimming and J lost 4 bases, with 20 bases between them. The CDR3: CASSPDLSFRSYGYTF. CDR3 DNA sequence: TGTGCCAGCAGCCCCGATCTGAGTTTCCGGAGCTATGGCTACACCTTC. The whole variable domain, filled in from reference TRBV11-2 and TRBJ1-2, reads EAGVAQSPRYKIIEKRQSVAFWCNPISGHATLYWYQQILGQGPKLLIQFQNNGVVDDSQLPKDRFSAERLKGVDSTLKIQPAKLEDSAVYLCASSPDLSFRSYGYTFGSGTRLTVV.

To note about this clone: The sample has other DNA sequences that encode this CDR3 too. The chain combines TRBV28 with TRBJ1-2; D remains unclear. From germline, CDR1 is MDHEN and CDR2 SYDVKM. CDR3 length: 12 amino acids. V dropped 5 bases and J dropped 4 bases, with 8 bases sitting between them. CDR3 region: CASSLRGYGYTF. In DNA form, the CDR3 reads TGTGCCAGCAGTCTCCGAGGCTATGGCTACACCTTC.

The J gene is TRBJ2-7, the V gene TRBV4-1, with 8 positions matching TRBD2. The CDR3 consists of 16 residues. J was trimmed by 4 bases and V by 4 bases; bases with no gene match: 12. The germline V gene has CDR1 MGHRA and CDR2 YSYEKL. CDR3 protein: CASSLVSSGSSYEQYF. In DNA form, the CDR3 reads TGCGCCAGCAGCCTTGTCTCCAGCGGGAGTAGTTACGAGCAGTACTTC.

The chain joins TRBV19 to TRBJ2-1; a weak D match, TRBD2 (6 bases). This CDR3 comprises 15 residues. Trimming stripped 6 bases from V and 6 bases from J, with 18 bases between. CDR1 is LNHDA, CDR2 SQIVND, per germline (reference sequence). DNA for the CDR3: TGTGCCAGTAGCCGCGGGATGAGAATCACCAATGAGCAGTTCTTC. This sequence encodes CASSRGMRITNEQFF.

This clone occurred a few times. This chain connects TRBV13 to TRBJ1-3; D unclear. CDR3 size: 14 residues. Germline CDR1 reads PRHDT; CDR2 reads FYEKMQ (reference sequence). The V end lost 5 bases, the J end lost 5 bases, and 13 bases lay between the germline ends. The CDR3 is CASSQVSGRNTIYF. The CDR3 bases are TGTGCCAGCAGCCAAGTCTCTGGCAGAAACACCATATATTTT.

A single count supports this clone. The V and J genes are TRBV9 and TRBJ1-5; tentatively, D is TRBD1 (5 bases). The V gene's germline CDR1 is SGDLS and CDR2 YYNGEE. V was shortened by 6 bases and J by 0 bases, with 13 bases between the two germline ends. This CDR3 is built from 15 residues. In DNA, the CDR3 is TGTGCCAGCACCTCTACAGGTCCTAGCAATCAGCCCCAGCATTTT. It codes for CASTSTGPSNQPQHF.

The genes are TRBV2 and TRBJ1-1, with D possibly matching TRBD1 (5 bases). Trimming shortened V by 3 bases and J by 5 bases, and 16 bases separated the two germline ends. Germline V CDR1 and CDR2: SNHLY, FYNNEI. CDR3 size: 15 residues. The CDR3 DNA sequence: TGTGCCAGCAGTGATAGAACAGGTCAAGTGACTGAAGCTTTCTTT. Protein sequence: CASSDRTGQVTEAFF.

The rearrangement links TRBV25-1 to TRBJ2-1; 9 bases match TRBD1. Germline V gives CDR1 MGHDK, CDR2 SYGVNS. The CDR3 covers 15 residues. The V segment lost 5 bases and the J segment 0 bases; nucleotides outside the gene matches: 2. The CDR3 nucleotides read TGTGCCAGCAGTAAGACAGGGGGCTCCTACAATGAGCAGTTCTTC. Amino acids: CASSKTGGSYNEQFF. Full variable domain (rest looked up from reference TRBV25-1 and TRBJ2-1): EADIYQTPRYLVIGTGKKITLECSQTMGHDKMYWYQQDPGMELHLIHYSYGVNSTEKGDLSSESTVSRIRTEHFPLTLESARPSHTSQYLCASSKTGGSYNEQFFGPGTRLTVL.

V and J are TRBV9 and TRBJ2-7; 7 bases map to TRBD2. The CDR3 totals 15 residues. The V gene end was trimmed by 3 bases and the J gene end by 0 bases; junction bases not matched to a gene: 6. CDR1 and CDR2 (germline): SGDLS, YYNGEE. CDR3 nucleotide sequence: TGTGCCAGCAGCGGGGAGGGGAGGAGCTCCTACGAGCAGTACTTC. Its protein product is CASSGEGRSSYEQYF.

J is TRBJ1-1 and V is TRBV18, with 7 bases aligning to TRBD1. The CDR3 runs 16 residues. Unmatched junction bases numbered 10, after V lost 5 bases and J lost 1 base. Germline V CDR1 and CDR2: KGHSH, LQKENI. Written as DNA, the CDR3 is TGTGCCAGCTCAACGGCCGGGACAGCCAGGAACACTGAAGCTTTCTTT. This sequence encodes CASSTAGTARNTEAFF.

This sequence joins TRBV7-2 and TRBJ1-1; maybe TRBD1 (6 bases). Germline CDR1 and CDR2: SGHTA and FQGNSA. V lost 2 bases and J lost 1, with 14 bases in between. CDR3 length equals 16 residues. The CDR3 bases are TGTGCCAGCAGCTTATGGGTCGGCAGGGGGAACACTGAAGCTTTCTTT. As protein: CASSLWVGRGNTEAFF.